This TCR beta chain was profiled in a study of T cell responses to AZD1222 COVID-19 vaccine. Findings of the study overall: Among those given AZD1222, only 6 or 7 were seropositive at baseline. Among the donors, most were white British and more were female, and clonal diversity was possibly underestimated. Distributed over spike, vaccine-associated CD4 TCRs predominated at 160-218 and 743-854. Repertoires were obtained only post-peak T cell response.

The data were produced by immunoSEQ multiplex PCR, yet TCRdb's version contains in-frame clones alone and is incomplete. In the table there are more than 80,000 clones, 80% to 90% of which are singletons. Trimming took 3 bases from V and 5 from J, leaving 16 bases between them. The germline CDR1 and CDR2 sequences are SGHRS and YFSETQ. CDR3 length equals 15 residues. Comments on this clone: The antigen remains undetermined.

This chain uses TRBV5-1 with TRBJ2-3, with a possible D match to TRBD1 (7 bases). The sequence derives from an adult who received the AZD1222 COVID-19 vaccine. The material was peripheral blood, obtained 28 days after the second AZD1222 dose. CDR3 DNA: TGCGCCAGCAGCTCCCAGGGGGGCGCGGGAGATACGCAGTATTTT. Protein sequence: CASSSQGGAGDTQYF.